Below are 17 T cell receptor beta chains sequenced from a single sample in a study of early T cells in non-severe SARS-CoV-2 infection. TCRdb recomputed calls from the 5' RACE reads with MiXCR, one row per CDR3 protein. Here the sample spans around 55,000 distinct CDR3 sequences, around 13% being singletons. Material: whole blood. These receptor sequences come from an adult who was a healthcare worker with PCR-confirmed SARS-CoV-2 infection or an uninfected control (not recorded which).

The genes are TRBV5-6 and TRBJ2-3; D is unresolved. CDR3 size: 16 residues. Per germline, CDR1 SGHDT and CDR2 YYEEEE. Between the trimmed V and J ends, which lost 2 bases and 6 bases, there was a span of 19 bases. The CDR3 is CASSFFVSRGLDTQYF. CDR3 DNA: TGTGCCAGCAGCTTTTTTGTGTCGAGAGGCCTCGATACGCAGTATTTT.

This chain joins TRBV3-1 and TRBJ2-4; 9 bases map to TRBD2. The CDR3 covers 18 residues. V gave up 4 bases and J gave up 9 bases; unmatched junction bases: 19. Germline loops: CDR1 LGHDT, CDR2 YNNKEL (reference sequence). DNA for the CDR3: TGTGCCAGCAGCCTAGAACCCTTAAGCGGGGGGCGCACAGGCATTCAGTACTTC. Protein product: CASSLEPLSGGRTGIQYF.

The DNA of the CDR3 is TGTGCCAGCAGTTTAGGTGGGGCGAACACTGAAGCTTTCTTT. Translating it yields CASSLGGANTEAFF. This chain uses TRBV12-3 or TRBV12-4 with TRBJ1-1; tentatively, D is TRBD1 (5 bases). The CDR3 loop spans 14 amino acids. V was trimmed by 1 base and J by 1 base, leaving 7 bases between them.

This clonotype has just a few counts. The chain links TRBV3-1 to TRBJ2-5; D call uncertain. V was trimmed by 1 base and J by 2 bases, leaving 8 bases between them. The CDR3 has 14 amino acids. The germline V gene has CDR1 LGHDT and CDR2 YNNKEL (reference sequence). CDR3 loop: CASSQAAPQETQYF. CDR3 nucleotides: TGTGCCAGCAGCCAAGCTGCGCCACAAGAGACCCAGTACTTC.

This rearrangement joins TRBV12-3 or TRBV12-4 to TRBJ2-5; TRBD2 matches 13 bases. Germline trimming cut 6 bases from V and 4 bases from J; bases unmatched to any gene: 5. This CDR3 spans 15 amino acids. The CDR3 here is CASSKLAGGPETQYF. The CDR3 coding sequence is TGTGCCAGCAGCAAACTAGCGGGGGGGCCAGAGACCCAGTACTTC.

This clonotype was counted ten times or more. The chain carries TRBV9 and TRBJ2-3; 9 bases agree with TRBD2. The CDR3 consists of 15 residues. V lost 4 bases to trimming and J lost 3 bases; unmatched junction nucleotides: 6. Germline CDR1 and CDR2: SGDLS and YYNGEE. CDR3 DNA sequence: TGTGCCAGCAGCTCACCAGGACTAGCGACAGATACGCAGTATTTT. It encodes CASSSPGLATDTQYF. Based on the CDR3 plus reference TRBV9 and TRBJ2-3, the full variable domain is DSGVTQTPKHLITATGQRVTLRCSPRSGDLSVYWYQQSLDQGLQFLIQYYNGEERAKGNILERFSAQQFPDLHSELNLSSLELGDSALYFCASSSPGLATDTQYFGPGTRLTVL.

The CDR3 here is CASGTAPSYEQYF. The CDR3 DNA follows: TGTGCCAGCGGGACAGCCCCTTCCTACGAGCAGTACTTC. J is TRBJ2-7 and V is TRBV7-9; 7 bases fit TRBD1. Unmatched junction bases numbered 5, after V lost 8 bases and J lost 1 base. This CDR3 is built from 13 residues. Germline V gene lookup returns CDR1 SEHNR and CDR2 FQNEAQ (reference sequence).

This clonotype has ten or more counts. V usage is TRBV5-1 and J usage is TRBJ2-7; a possible D gene is TRBD1 (5 bases). The CDR3 has 14 residues. V was shortened by 0 bases and J by 3 bases, with 10 bases between the two germline ends. CDR1 and CDR2 from the germline V gene are SGHRS and YFSETQ. CDR3 protein: CASSLGQSNYEQYF. The CDR3 DNA reads TGCGCCAGCAGCTTGGGACAGAGTAACTACGAGCAGTACTTC.

The gene calls are TRBV19 and TRBJ1-2, with 8 positions matching TRBD1. CDR1 is LNHDA and CDR2 is SQIVND in the germline V gene (reference sequence). CDR3 length: 16 amino acids. Trimming removed 6 bases from V and 0 bases from J; junction bases left unmatched: 9. CDR3: CASRLTGDGANYGYTF. The CDR3 coding sequence is TGTGCCAGTAGACTGACAGGGGATGGTGCTAACTATGGCTACACCTTC.

This clonotype was counted ten times or more. J is TRBJ2-1 and V is TRBV7-2, with unresolved D. Trimming shortened V by 0 bases and J by 7 bases, and 4 bases separated the two germline ends. Germline V CDR1 and CDR2: SGHTA, FQGNSA. The CDR3 is 12 residues long. The CDR3 here is CASSLARNEQFF. DNA of the CDR3: TGTGCCAGCAGCTTAGCTCGTAATGAGCAGTTCTTC.

The table lists this clonotype with a few counts. The chain has TRBV7-9 and TRBJ2-2, with 8 positions matching TRBD1. CDR3 length equals 15 residues. Germline CDR1 reads SEHNR; CDR2 reads FQNEAQ (reference sequence). J was trimmed by 10 bases and V by 5 bases; bases with no gene match: 12. In DNA, the CDR3 is TGTGCCAGCAGCCTCCCCCGGGACAGGCCGAAGGAGCTGTTTTTT. The encoded protein is CASSLPRDRPKELFF.

The chain has TRBV10-3 and TRBJ1-5, with 7 bases fitting TRBD1. The CDR3 is 13 residues long. V shed 3 bases and J 5 bases; nucleotides not matched to a gene: 1. Looked up from germline, CDR1 is ENHRY and CDR2 is SYGVKD. The CDR3 DNA reads as TGTGCCATCAGTGACAGGGGGGATCAGCCCCAGCATTTT. Its translation: CAISDRGDQPQHF.

V and J are TRBV6-2 or TRBV6-3 and TRBJ1-5, with D possibly being TRBD1 (6 bases). In germline, CDR1 is MNHEY, CDR2 SVGEGT. CDR3 length equals 12 residues. V lost 4 bases and J 14 bases, leaving 15 bases between the germline ends. This chain's CDR3 is CASSFSTGTKHF. CDR3 nucleotides: TGTGCCAGCAGTTTCTCTACCGGGACAAAGCATTTT.

J is TRBJ2-1 and V is TRBV6-4, with 9 bases that match TRBD1. The junction had 4 bases not matched to a gene; V was cut back by 3 bases and J by 4 bases. CDR1 is MRHNA and CDR2 is SNTAGT in the germline V gene. This CDR3 comprises 15 residues. CDR3 in DNA: TGTGCCAGCAGTGAGAGGACAGGGGAATACAATGAGCAGTTCTTC. Amino acid sequence: CASSERTGEYNEQFF.

This clonotype was detected ten times or more. This sequence joins TRBV20-1 and TRBJ1-2; tentatively, D is TRBD1 (6 bases). V lost 3 bases to trimming and J lost 4 bases, with 9 bases between them. CDR1 DFQATT and CDR2 SNEGSKA come from the germline V gene (reference sequence). The CDR3 length is 12 residues. CDR3 bases: TGCAGTGCTAGTGGCAGGGGCTATGGCTACACCTTC. Protein sequence: CSASGRGYGYTF.

This clonotype has ten or more counts. The rearrangement uses TRBV6-4 and TRBJ2-1; D is unresolved. This CDR3 contains 14 residues. Deletions cut 4 bases from V and 5 bases from J, with 12 bases between. CDR1 and CDR2 from the germline V gene are MRHNA and SNTAGT. This CDR3 is CASSVSVENNEQFF. CDR3 coding DNA: TGTGCCAGCAGTGTGTCGGTGGAAAACAATGAGCAGTTCTTC.

Ten or more counts support this clonotype. CDR3 sequence reads: CAWSVDIYNEQFF. The CDR3 nucleotides are TGTGCCTGGAGTGTCGACATCTACAATGAGCAGTTCTTC. This chain uses TRBV30 with TRBJ2-1; D is unresolved. Trimming took off 0 bases at V and 3 bases at J, with 6 bases between the two ends. The CDR3 has 13 amino acids. Germline V gives CDR1 GTSNPN, CDR2 SVGIG (reference sequence).